This T cell receptor beta chain was retrieved from a study of blood T cell repertoires in COVID-19 (dated by TCRdb to 2018 to 2020). With regard to the full study: Samples from collaborators originated in the United States, Italy and Spain and spanned both the acute and convalescent phases of COVID-19. The dataset comprised deeply sampled blood TCRbeta repertoires from subjects exposed to, actively infected with, or recovered from COVID-19. The samples were drawn from the first 160 participants of the ongoing ImmuneRACE study and from 950 to 1,500 subjects provided by 6 global collaborators. Nearly every sample came with metadata listing a de-identified subject ID, COVID-19 status, age in years and sex. The repertoires were released in a freely available public database meant as a resource for research on the immune response to SARS-CoV-2. HLA class I and class II types, where available, came from metadata supplied by the sample provider rather than from assay-based typing. The material from the prospective study consisted of cDNA or gDNA derived from T cells, B-cell-depleted T cells, or PBMCs.

Collaborating institutions collected whole blood in K2EDTA tubes following their own protocols. For TCRbeta analysis, collaborator samples were shipped as frozen whole blood, as isolated PBMCs, or as DNA extracted from either sample type. TCRbeta CDR3 regions were amplified from genomic DNA using the immunoSEQ Assay, a bias-controlled multiplex PCR. The original pipeline was this. Nucleated cell counts per sample were estimated from amplification of reference gene primers within the assay. To quantify the absolute abundance of each unique TCRbeta CDR3 rearrangement, sequence reads were collapsed and filtered. For each sample, productive Simpson clonality was calculated by taking the square root of Simpson's diversity index across productive rearrangements. TCRdb limited this immuneACCESS table to in-frame rearrangements with V and J called. A share of clones is missing; checked studies link under half to unresolved V genes, and the rest is unexplained. V, J and clone size are those of that table, while D and trimming were read from the DNA. In this sample the table shows around 69,000 clones, 80% to 90% of which occur a single time. The top ten hold more than 20% of the sample.

Study-wide findings and limitations: The amount of clinical and demographic metadata varied by source and participant and was provided uncurated.

Including cysteine and phenylalanine, the CDR3 has 15 amino acids. Of all the DNA, just the CDR3 is kept, 45 bases in frame from base 1. Trimming costs V 4 bases and J 4 bases, and their ends lie 14 bases apart. CDR1 and CDR2, per the germline V gene (reference sequence), are SEHNR and FQNEAQ. Points on this clone: No antigen is known for it. The record has no base qualities; no much larger clone is one base away.

The sample comprised peripheral blood. The TCR originated in a woman in her 70s with acute or convalescent COVID-19. Recombination joined TRBV7-9 with TRBJ2-4; a confident D gene designation cannot be given. The CDR3 has the sequence CASSSLDSLKNIQYF. Here is the DNA: TGTGCCAGCAGCTCCCTCGATAGCCTTAAAAACATTCAGTACTTC. Where the CDR3 stops, the reference TRBV7-9 and TRBJ2-4 genes take over; the full variable domain is DTGVSQNPRHKITKRGQNVTFRCDPISEHNRLYWYRQTLGQGPEFLTYFQNEAQLEKSRLLSDRFSAERPKGSFSTLEIQRTEQGDSAMYLCASSSLDSLKNIQYFGAGTRLSVL.